This is a list of T cell receptor beta chains from one sample in a study of blood T cell repertoires in COVID-19. TCRdb keeps only in-frame clones here, not all; method: immunoSEQ multiplex PCR. Counted here are about 250,000 clones, under 85% occurring once; the ten biggest clones make up roughly 5%. Sequenced: peripheral blood. Receptors were obtained from a human donor in a cohort sampled during active COVID-19. Both conserved end residues are part of each CDR3. The D gene is left open where the match is weak. The size entry is marked missing in some rows and otherwise reads once, few, many or a size class.

CDR3 DNA	CDR3 protein	D gene	J gene	clone size	V gene
TGTGCCAGCAGCGCCCGGACAAACGCCGAAGCGGGCGAGCAGTACTTC	CASSARTNAEAGEQYF	NA	TRBJ2-7	NA	TRBV9
TGTGCCACCAGTGATCCCTCATATGGGTTGGGACAGGGTTTTGGCTACACCTTC	CATSDPSYGLGQGFGYTF	TRBD1	TRBJ1-2	few	TRBV24-1
TGTGCCAGCAGCCCCGGAGGCGATGAAAAACTGTTTTTT	CASSPGGDEKLFF	NA	TRBJ1-4	NA	TRBV3-1/TRBV3-2
TGTGCCAGCAGAGAGTGGTCAGGGGGATCCTACAATGAGCAGTTCTTC	CASREWSGGSYNEQFF	TRBD1	TRBJ2-1	once	TRBV25-1
TGCAGCGTTGAGGACAGGGTAGCTAACTATGGCTACACCTTC	CSVEDRVANYGYTF	TRBD1	TRBJ1-2	few	TRBV29-1
TGCAGCGTTGGACAGGGCCAACAGACCCAGTACTTC	CSVGQGQQTQYF	TRBD1	TRBJ2-5	NA	TRBV29-1
TGTGCCATCAGTGACATACAGGGGGATCAGCCCCAGCATTTT	CAISDIQGDQPQHF	TRBD1	TRBJ1-5	NA	TRBV10-3
TGTGCCACCAGTGATTTGGCGGGAGGTTTAACAGATACGCAGTATTTT	CATSDLAGGLTDTQYF	TRBD2	TRBJ2-3	NA	TRBV24-1
TGTGCCAGCAGCCTCCGGCGGGAGTCACTCAATGAGCAGTTCTTC	CASSLRRESLNEQFF	TRBD2	TRBJ2-1	NA	TRBV13
TGTGCCAGCAGCCTGGGACAGACGAACACTGAAGCTTTCTTT	CASSLGQTNTEAFF	TRBD1	TRBJ1-1	once	TRBV7-9
TGTGCCAGCAGCGAAAACGACTTAGGAGGCTACACCTTC	CASSENDLGGYTF	NA	TRBJ1-2	NA	TRBV3-1/TRBV3-2
TGCGCCAGCAGCCAAACAGGAATTAGAGACGGTGGCTACACCTTC	CASSQTGIRDGGYTF	NA	TRBJ1-2	NA	TRBV5-1
TGTGCCAGCACCTCCGGGACTAGCGGTTACAATGAGCAGTTCTTC	CASTSGTSGYNEQFF	TRBD2	TRBJ2-1	NA	TRBV27
TGTGCCAGTAGTGGGGACAGGGCTAATCAGCCCCAGCATTTT	CASSGDRANQPQHF	TRBD1	TRBJ1-5	many	TRBV19
TGTGCCAGCAGCCCCTGGGAAGGGGGCGGCACCGGGGAGCTGTTTTTT	CASSPWEGGGTGELFF	NA	TRBJ2-2	NA	TRBV21-1
TGTGCCAGCAGCCAAGACCCGGGTACAAGCTACGAGCAGTACTTC	CASSQDPGTSYEQYF	NA	TRBJ2-7	NA	TRBV3-1/TRBV3-2
TGCGCCAGCAGCCTATCCCGGCAGGGGCTTGCGGGCGGGGAGCTGTTTTTT	CASSLSRQGLAGGELFF	NA	TRBJ2-2	once	TRBV4-1
TGTGCCAGCAGTTTGGGGACAGGGGGTCGCTACACCTTC	CASSLGTGGRYTF	TRBD1	TRBJ1-2	once	TRBV12-3/TRBV12-4
TGTGCCAGCAGCCCCGGCGCGGGTGGAAACACCATATATTTT	CASSPGAGGNTIYF	NA	TRBJ1-3	NA	TRBV5-6
TGCGCCAGCAGGGGACAGGTTTTTTATGAAAAACTGTTTTTT	CASRGQVFYEKLFF	TRBD1	TRBJ1-4	once	TRBV23-1
TGTGCCACCAGACAGGGGGCCTCGAACACTGAAGCTTTCTTT	CATRQGASNTEAFF	TRBD1	TRBJ1-1	NA	TRBV6-5
TGTGCCAGCAGTGACGCCGCGGGTAACTATGGCTACACCTTC	CASSDAAGNYGYTF	NA	TRBJ1-2	once	TRBV6-1
TGTGCCAGTAGTATAACCCAGGGGCGCGGTACGCAGTATTTT	CASSITQGRGTQYF	NA	TRBJ2-3	NA	TRBV19